This T cell receptor beta chain derives from a study of CD8+ T cells in alopecia areata. Stated treatment: oral pan-JAK inhibitor, 5-10 mg twice daily. Reverse transcription of extracted RNA yielded cDNA, which provided the sequencing template. Produced via immunoSEQ multiplex PCR; TCRdb's table is partial and in-frame only. The sample holds under 200,000 clones, 50% to 65% seen once. This material consisted of CD4+ T cells sorted from blood, taken at week 24, from a patient treated with tofacitinib. The origin of this receptor is a human donor with alopecia areata.

CDR3 in DNA: TGTGCCTGGAGTGTACTCCCTGGGGTTAGCAGGGGGCCCGGGGAGCTGTTTTTT. Translated: CAWSVLPGVSRGPGELFF. The V gene is TRBV30, the J gene TRBJ2-2, with TRBD1 matching 8 bases. Trimming cost V 0 bases and J 6 bases; bases outside gene matches: 15. This CDR3 is built from 18 residues. CDR1 is GTSNPN and CDR2 is SVGIG in the germline V gene (reference sequence).